This TCR beta chain appears in the sequencing data of a study of a mutant IDH1 vaccine in newly diagnosed glioma. Across the study: Patients were started on vaccination 4-6 weeks after radiotherapy alone, or with temozolomide cycles. Study-wide points: Detectable vaccine-induced immune responses arose in more than 85% of patients.

Per germline, CDR1 MNHEY and CDR2 SMNVEV (reference sequence). This CDR3 comprises 12 residues. V lost 6 bases and J lost 14, with 16 bases in between. Libraries were prepared by immunoSEQ multiplex PCR; TCRdb keeps only in-frame clonotypes and omits some of them. The table has fewer than 70,000 clones, less than 90% seen once; the top ten hold 3.5% to 4%. The time point is: week 47, end of study. With topical imiquimod, each dose of the vaccine consisted of 300 ug of mutant IDH1 20-mer peptide. This clone was counted a single time. The antigen is not known. The receptor was isolated from a man in his thirties or forties with glioma. The sequencing used PBMCs, collected from a glioma patient whose treatment included an IDH1 peptide vaccine. The chain employs TRBV27 and TRBJ1-4; no reliable D call. The CDR3 is CASSLSPRTLFF. The CDR3 region has the DNA TGTGCCAGCAGCTTGAGCCCCCGCACGCTGTTTTTT.